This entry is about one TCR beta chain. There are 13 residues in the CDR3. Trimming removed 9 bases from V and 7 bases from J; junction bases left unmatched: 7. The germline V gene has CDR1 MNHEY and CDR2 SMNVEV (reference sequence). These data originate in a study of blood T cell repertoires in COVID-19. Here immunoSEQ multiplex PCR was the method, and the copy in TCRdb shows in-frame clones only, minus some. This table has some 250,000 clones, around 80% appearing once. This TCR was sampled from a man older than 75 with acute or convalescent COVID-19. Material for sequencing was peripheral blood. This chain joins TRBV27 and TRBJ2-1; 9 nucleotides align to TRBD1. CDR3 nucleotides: TGTGCCAGGGGACAGGGAAGAGGGAATGAGCAGTTCTTC. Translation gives CARGQGRGNEQFF.